The source of this TCR beta chain is a study of graft-versus-host responses after intestinal transplantation. Study-wide points: Detected in recipient marrow were GvH clones, some of which were first observed in ileum or blood.

For this clone: Its antigen is undetermined.

Profiling relied on immunoSEQ multiplex PCR, and the TCRdb table lists in-frame clones only, not all of them. The top ten clones hold around 0.69% of a sample with 77,000 or so clones, about nine tenths of them seen once. The sequence was collected from a human patient who received an intestinal transplant, so some T cells may come from the graft donor. The starting material was PBMCs, obtained 98 days after intestinal transplantation.

CDR3 DNA sequence: TGTGCCAGCTCTAGCGGGGGGGCCGGGGAGCTGTTTTTT. Its translation is CASSSGGAGELFF. The chain combines TRBV5-4 with TRBJ2-2; 12 bases fit TRBD2. The V segment lost 7 bases and the J segment 6 bases; nucleotides outside the gene matches: 1. Germline assignment: CDR1 SGHNT and CDR2 YYREEE (reference sequence). The length of the CDR3 is 13 residues.